This TCR beta chain was sequenced in a study of T and B cells in COVID-19 patients (dated by TCRdb to 2020 to 2021). Broadly, across the study: In this study, adaptive immunity was profiled in COVID-19 patients who either had active infection or had recovered, using TRB and IGH repertoire sequencing of peripheral blood. Over 8 million TCR sequences were analysed from a TCR and BCR sequence repository that comprised a few dozen patients and approximately 69 time points. Because samples were available both during active disease and after recovery, a couple of patients were counted in both the recovered and the active cohorts. In the active-infection cohort, about 65% of the 20 patients were critically ill and required mechanical ventilation or ECMO. Median age was almost 35 years in the recovered cohort versus 67 years in the active-infection cohort. As many as 9 follow-up blood samples were collected from each patient, and in some individuals these samples spanned different disease stages. Of the approximately 20 patients in the active-infection cohort, some 17 had comorbidities associated with unfavorable COVID-19 outcome. An age-matched reference group of under 45 healthy donors negative for COVID-19 antibodies was used as the comparison for repertoire analyses. The recovered cohort included approximately 19 patients who contributed some 20 samples, and most of those patients had mild to moderate COVID-19 that was managed on an outpatient basis. Paper-wide results and their limitations: TRB repertoires were found to be highly clonal in active COVID-19, whereas diversity and richness at recovery were found to rise above healthy donor levels. The cohort was considered too small for HLA contributions to COVID-19 susceptibility or severity to be assessed. Prospective validation of the reported TCR clusters was stated to be required before clinical use. TRBV/TRBJ gene usage was reported as strongly skewed in patients with COVID-19. Few blood samples were available from mildly ill patients while symptoms were present, and early samples from severe cases were likewise scarce. Specific T cell subsets (CD4+/Treg/CD8+) and sorted SARS-CoV-2-responsive or tetramer+ T cells had not yet been sequenced, and these experiments were ongoing. A total of roughly 2,000 TCR clusters were exclusive to the recovered cohort, and a few dozen of those clusters were low-pGen clusters.

Judged by its sample share, this clonotype qualifies as medium-sized (0.01 to 0.1%). Its specific antigen is unknown. Nothing much larger sits one base from this clone, and base qualities are not available. Sequencer: Illumina MiSeq. Multiplex PCR with BIOMED2 TRB-A/B primer pools was used to amplify TRB rearrangements. Illumina-compatible adapters and 7-nucleotide sample barcodes were attached to the amplicons in two consecutive PCRs. Phusion HS II polymerase was used for all library PCRs. The amplicons were purified from gel with the NucleoSpin Gel and PCR Clean-up kit, measured on Qubit, and then pooled at about 3.7 nM. The quality of the amplicon pool was checked on an Agilent 2100 Bioanalyzer prior to Illumina next-generation sequencing. The paper's processing steps were these. TRB rearrangements were annotated with MiXCR 3.0.8 using the default MiXCR reference library. Non-productive reads and sequences with fewer than 2 reads were removed, and every unique CDR3 nucleotide sequence was treated as one clone. Clonality, diversity, richness and V-J gene usage were calculated in R 3.5.1. GLIPH2 was used to cluster TCRs based on CDR3 similarity, and OLGA was used to calculate the generation probabilities. Only GLIPH2 clusters with at least four unique TCR clonotypes present in at least three individuals were retained. TCRdb took the public reads, trimmed them with fastp at Q25, ran MiXCR for clone calling and kept in-frame beta chains. Every CDR3 protein is listed once, alongside the most common genes and DNA of its rows. The V and J calls and clone size are TCRdb's, not the authors'. In all, the sample holds approximately 17,000 distinct CDR3 sequences, and over 25% of those were seen once. The top ten clones comprise approximately 3.1% of the sample.

Genomic DNA extracted from blood was used in amounts of roughly 250-550 ng for amplification of TRB repertoires. Sequencing input: blood. The sequence derives from a human donor who had recovered from COVID-19.

The bases read TGTGCCAGCCGCCAGGGGACAGGCGACACCGGGGAGCTGTTTTTT. Translated, it reads CASRQGTGDTGELFF. Recombination connected TRBV6-4 to TRBJ2-2; TRBD1 agrees with 8 junctional bases. Inclusive of the bounding cysteine and phenylalanine, the CDR3 is 15 residues long. The retained sequence is limited to the CDR3, 45 bases, with the frame set at the first base. The germline V gene sets CDR1 to MRHNA and CDR2 to SNTAGT. The junction shows trimming of 8 bases on V and 3 bases on J, and the gene matches do not reach 8 bases of it.